These 30 T cell receptor beta chains share one sample of origin, sequenced in a study of CD8+ T cells in alopecia areata. Treatment indicated: oral pan-JAK inhibitor, 5-10 mg twice daily. RNA extraction and reverse transcription yielded cDNA as sequencing template. Repertoires were generated with immunoSEQ multiplex PCR, while TCRdb's copy carries only in-frame clones and drops some. The table lists about 200,000 clones, 55% to 70% of them singletons. Material: CD4+ T cells sorted from blood, obtained at week 4, from a patient treated with tofacitinib. The receptors stem from a human donor with alopecia areata.

The table lists this clone with a few counts. This chain joins TRBV28 and TRBJ2-3; D is perhaps TRBD1 (6 bases). Germline V lookup: CDR1 MDHEN, CDR2 SYDVKM. V lost 5 bases and J lost 1, with 13 bases in between. The CDR3 consists of 15 residues. CDR3 nucleotides: TGTGCCAGCAGTCGGCAACAGGGTGGCACAGATACGCAGTATTTT. Its translation: CASSRQQGGTDTQYF.

The V and J genes are TRBV27 and TRBJ1-5; TRBD1 matches at 8 bases. Germline V lookup: CDR1 MNHEY, CDR2 SMNVEV (reference sequence). CDR3 length equals 16 residues. V trimming: 8 bases; J trimming: 1 base; junction bases outside the gene matches: 10. The CDR3 nucleotides are TGTGCCAGCCAGGACAGGGCTATGTTGAGCAATCAGCCCCAGCATTTT. This encodes CASQDRAMLSNQPQHF.

The J gene is TRBJ2-4, the V gene TRBV9; D may correspond to TRBD1 or TRBD2 (5 bases each). CDR1 is SGDLS and CDR2 is YYNGEE in the germline V gene. The CDR3 covers 15 residues. The germline V and J ends were trimmed by 0 bases and 6 bases, with 13 bases remaining between them. The CDR3 protein is CASSVDPGQGNIQYF. DNA of the CDR3: TGTGCCAGCAGCGTAGATCCGGGGCAGGGAAACATTCAGTACTTC.

This clone has only one observation. This rearrangement joins TRBV27 to TRBJ1-1; D gene unclear. Trimming shortened V by 9 bases and J by 1 base, and 12 bases separated the two germline ends. The CDR3 extends over 13 amino acids. Germline lookup yields CDR1 MNHEY and CDR2 SMNVEV (reference sequence). As DNA, the CDR3 is TGTGCCAGTGGAATAAGGGAGAACACTGAAGCTTTCTTT. Encoded protein: CASGIRENTEAFF.

This clone was counted between two and nine times. This chain uses TRBV7-8 with TRBJ2-3; D assignment may be TRBD1 or TRBD2 (6 bases each). There are 17 residues in the CDR3. Per germline, CDR1 SGHVS and CDR2 FQNEAQ. V gave up 0 bases and J gave up 2 bases, with 15 bases separating them. The CDR3 DNA sequence: TGTGCCAGCAGCTTAGCCGCCGGGGGCAGGCCCACAGATACGCAGTATTTT. The encoded protein is CASSLAAGGRPTDTQYF.

V is TRBV30 and J is TRBJ2-5; D is ambiguous. CDR1 is GTSNPN and CDR2 is SVGIG in the germline V gene (reference sequence). The CDR3 covers 13 residues. Deletions cut 3 bases from V and 1 base from J, with 9 bases between. The CDR3 protein is CAWSDTTQETQYF. The CDR3 DNA is TGTGCCTGGAGCGACACTACCCAAGAGACCCAGTACTTC.

The chain links TRBV28 to TRBJ1-4, with 9 bases that match TRBD1. Trimming at V came to 5 bases and at J to 10 bases, leaving 11 bases not matched to a gene. Germline CDR1 is MDHEN and CDR2 is SYDVKM. The CDR3 has 15 amino acids. In nucleotides, the CDR3 is TGTGCCAGCAGTCTAAGAACCGGGACAGGGATAAAACTGTTTTTT. Translated, it gives CASSLRTGTGIKLFF.

Written as DNA, the CDR3 is TGCAGCGTGGGGGCGGGACAAGAATATTCCTCCTATGGCTACACCTTC. It encodes CSVGAGQEYSSYGYTF. This chain connects TRBV29-1 to TRBJ1-2; weak D call: TRBD1 (6 bases). Germline CDR1 is SQVTM and CDR2 is ANQGSEA. The CDR3 extends over 16 amino acids. Deletions cut 6 bases from V and 4 bases from J, with 24 bases between. Complete variable domain (other parts from reference TRBV29-1 and TRBJ1-2): SAVISQKPSRDICQRGTSLTIQCQVDSQVTMMFWYRQQPGQSLTLIATANQGSEATYESGFVIDKFPISRPNLTFSTLTVSNMSPEDSSIYLCSVGAGQEYSSYGYTFGSGTRLTVV.

The rearrangement joins TRBV4-3 to TRBJ1-6; no clear D gene. Per the germline V gene, CDR1 is LGHNA and CDR2 is YSLEER. The CDR3 covers 13 residues. V lost 0 bases, J lost 10 bases, and 7 bases lay in between. The CDR3 DNA reads TGCGCCAGCAGCCAAGAATTGCGATCACCCCTCCACTTT. This sequence encodes CASSQELRSPLHF.

V is TRBV5-1 and J is TRBJ2-5; 14 nucleotides match TRBD2. The CDR3 covers 16 residues. The germline gives CDR1 SGHRS, CDR2 YFSETQ. V was clipped by 4 bases and J by 5 bases; unmatched bases: 7. Here the CDR3 DNA reads TGCGCCAGCAGCCCGGGACTAGCGGGGGCCGGGGAGACCCAGTACTTC. It is translated as CASSPGLAGAGETQYF.

V is TRBV27 and J is TRBJ2-3, with 11 bases fitting TRBD2. The CDR3 sequence is 15 residues long. The V gene end was trimmed by 6 bases and the J gene end by 3 bases; junction bases not matched to a gene: 5. CDR1 and CDR2 from the germline V gene are MNHEY and SMNVEV (reference sequence). CDR3 DNA sequence: TGTGCCAGCAGATTAGCGGGGGGGCCGACAGATACGCAGTATTTT. Amino acid sequence: CASRLAGGPTDTQYF.

The J gene is TRBJ2-6, the V gene TRBV10-3, with D hard to call. This CDR3 comprises 13 residues. Trimming took 11 bases from V and 2 from J, leaving 10 bases between them. Germline V gives CDR1 ENHRY, CDR2 SYGVKD. The CDR3 loop reads CAPLETGANVLTF. The CDR3 DNA sequence: TGTGCCCCATTAGAAACTGGGGCCAACGTCCTGACTTTC.

This clone was seen a handful of times. The chain links TRBV7-2 to TRBJ1-1, with D maybe TRBD1 (5 bases). The V gene lost 0 bases and the J gene lost 3 bases, with 11 bases spanning the gap. This CDR3 is built from 15 residues. The germline V gene has CDR1 SGHTA and CDR2 FQGNSA. CDR3 region: CASSLASRVDTEAFF. The CDR3 DNA sequence: TGTGCCAGCAGCTTAGCCTCCAGGGTTGACACTGAAGCTTTCTTT.

A few counts support this clone. The CDR3 sequence is CASSADFGMQFF. For the CDR3, the DNA is TGTGCCAGCAGTGCCGATTTCGGGATGCAGTTCTTC. This chain links TRBV2 with TRBJ2-1; the D gene is possibly TRBD2 (5 bases). The germline V gene encodes CDR1 SNHLY and CDR2 FYNNEI. The CDR3 sequence is 12 residues long. Trimming took 4 bases from V and 12 from J, leaving 13 bases between them.

This rearrangement joins TRBV30 to TRBJ1-5; tentatively, D is TRBD1 (5 bases). V shed 0 bases and J shed 7 bases, with 10 bases lying between them. Germline CDR1 and CDR2: GTSNPN and SVGIG (reference sequence). This CDR3 is 13 amino acids long. The CDR3 reads CAWSVGVEQPQHF. In DNA form, the CDR3 reads TGTGCCTGGAGTGTAGGGGTCGAGCAGCCCCAGCATTTT.

V is TRBV6-5 and J is TRBJ2-7, with D unclear. CDR3 length equals 14 residues. Looked up from germline, CDR1 is MNHEY and CDR2 is SVGAGI. The V and J ends lost 5 bases and 3 bases respectively, with 14 bases between them. This CDR3 is CASSPLGSNYEQYF. DNA for the CDR3: TGTGCCAGCAGTCCCCTTGGTAGCAACTACGAGCAGTACTTC.

The V gene is TRBV5-1, the J gene TRBJ2-1; TRBD2 matches at 7 bases. The germline V gene has CDR1 SGHRS and CDR2 YFSETQ. Germline trimming cut 6 bases from V and 6 bases from J; bases unmatched to any gene: 6. This CDR3 is built from 13 residues. The CDR3 loop is CASTQPGGNEQFF. The CDR3, as DNA: TGCGCCAGCACTCAGCCGGGGGGCAATGAGCAGTTCTTC. The full variable domain, in which reference TRBV5-1 and TRBJ2-1 provide the parts outside the CDR3, is KAGVTQTPRYLIKTRGQQVTLSCSPISGHRSVSWYQQTPGQGLQFLFEYFSETQRNKGNFPGRFSGRQFSNSRSEMNVSTLELGDSALYLCASTQPGGNEQFFGPGTRLTVL.

V and J are TRBV30 and TRBJ2-7; perhaps D is TRBD1 or TRBD2 (5 bases each). Deletions cut 3 bases from V and 0 bases from J, with 18 bases between. CDR1 is GTSNPN, CDR2 SVGIG, per germline (reference sequence). The length of the CDR3 is 16 residues. This chain's CDR3 is CAWRGVHFTTSYEQYF. The CDR3 region has the DNA TGTGCCTGGAGGGGGGTACACTTTACTACCTCCTACGAGCAGTACTTC.

The rearrangement joins TRBV30 to TRBJ1-6, with TRBD1 as a possible D gene (5 bases). Germline CDR1 and CDR2: GTSNPN and SVGIG (reference sequence). V was cut by 0 bases and J by 6 bases, with 12 bases left in between. The CDR3 runs 15 residues. CDR3 sequence (DNA): TGTGCCTGGAGTGTACAGCGGGACGTTAATTCACCCCTCCACTTT. Amino acids: CAWSVQRDVNSPLHF.

The genes are TRBV5-1 and TRBJ2-5; 10 bases are a match to TRBD1. CDR1 SGHRS and CDR2 YFSETQ come from the germline V gene. The CDR3 sequence is 16 residues long. Trimming cost V 4 bases and J 5 bases; bases outside gene matches: 11. CDR3 bases: TGCGCCAGCAGCCTAAGACAGGGGGCCCCCGGGGAGACCCAGTACTTC. Protein product: CASSLRQGAPGETQYF.

The sample holds a few counts of this clone. This sequence joins TRBV7-9 and TRBJ2-5; D is uncertain. V lost 1 base to trimming and J lost 5 bases, with 8 bases between them. From germline, CDR1 is SEHNR and CDR2 FQNEAQ (reference sequence). The length of the CDR3 is 13 residues. In DNA, the CDR3 is TGTGCCAGCAGCTTAGAAAGGCCGGAGACCCAGTACTTC. It encodes CASSLERPETQYF. The full variable domain, its missing parts supplied by reference TRBV7-9 and TRBJ2-5, is DTGVSQNPRHKITKRGQNVTFRCDPISEHNRLYWYRQTLGQGPEFLTYFQNEAQLEKSRLLSDRFSAERPKGSFSTLEIQRTEQGDSAMYLCASSLERPETQYFGPGTRLLVL.

The chain carries TRBV18 and TRBJ2-2, with TRBD2 matching over 7 bases. Germline loops: CDR1 KGHSH, CDR2 LQKENI. V lost 5 bases to trimming and J lost 0 bases; unmatched junction nucleotides: 18. This CDR3 comprises 20 residues. In nucleotides, the CDR3 is TGTGCCAGCTCAGCTAAGGAGCGGGGAACCACAGTCGCGAACACCGGGGAGCTGTTTTTT. This codes for CASSAKERGTTVANTGELFF.

V and J are TRBV4-2 and TRBJ1-1, with 9 bases lining up with TRBD1. The trim removed 3 bases at V and 1 base at J, leaving 3 bases unmatched. From germline, CDR1 is LGHNA and CDR2 YNFKEQ. CDR3 length: 15 residues. CDR3 DNA: TGTGCCAGCAGCCAGAGGGGACAGGGGAACACTGAAGCTTTCTTT. This encodes CASSQRGQGNTEAFF.

This clone was counted a single time. This rearrangement joins TRBV28 to TRBJ1-6, with D perhaps TRBD1 (6 bases). Deletions cut 6 bases from V and 7 bases from J, with 19 bases between. This CDR3 spans 16 amino acids. Per the germline V gene, CDR1 is MDHEN and CDR2 is SYDVKM. CDR3 DNA sequence: TGTGCCAGCAGCTTGCTGGATCAGGGGAGAAATTCACCCCTCCACTTT. Translating gives CASSLLDQGRNSPLHF.

The chain links TRBV9 to TRBJ2-3; D is perhaps TRBD1 or TRBD2 (5 bases each). Germline assignment: CDR1 SGDLS and CDR2 YYNGEE. Trimming took off 0 bases at V and 10 bases at J, with 21 bases between the two ends. The CDR3 has 16 residues. The DNA of the CDR3 is TGTGCCAGCAGCGTAGCACACAAAGGCCAGGGAGTAGCGCAGTATTTT. As protein: CASSVAHKGQGVAQYF.

The rearrangement uses TRBV29-1 and TRBJ1-1; D gene ambiguous. V was trimmed by 0 bases and J by 7 bases, leaving 12 bases between them. The CDR3 length is 13 residues. Germline V CDR1 and CDR2: SQVTM, ANQGSEA. The DNA of the CDR3 is TGCAGCGTTGAAGATTGGAGCAGAGATGAAGCTTTCTTT. It is translated as CSVEDWSRDEAFF. The full variable domain, completed using reference TRBV29-1 and TRBJ1-1, is SAVISQKPSRDICQRGTSLTIQCQVDSQVTMMFWYRQQPGQSLTLIATANQGSEATYESGFVIDKFPISRPNLTFSTLTVSNMSPEDSSIYLCSVEDWSRDEAFFGQGTRLTVV.

CDR3 DNA: TGTGCCTGGAACTCCGGCAGGGTCAGGGAGACCCAGTACTTC. Translating it yields CAWNSGRVRETQYF. The rearrangement links TRBV30 to TRBJ2-5; a weak D match, TRBD1 (5 bases). Germline CDR1 reads GTSNPN; CDR2 reads SVGIG (reference sequence). The CDR3 sequence is 14 residues long. The V end lost 4 bases, the J end lost 5 bases, and 17 bases lay between the germline ends.

V and J are TRBV2 and TRBJ2-3, with D perhaps assigned TRBD1 or TRBD2 (5 bases each). The CDR3 runs 14 residues. CDR1 and CDR2 (germline): SNHLY, FYNNEI. V lost 8 bases and J 2 bases, leaving 14 bases between the germline ends. The CDR3 DNA follows: TGTGCCAGCTTCGCCCCGGGACCCACAGATACGCAGTATTTT. Translation: CASFAPGPTDTQYF.

The genes are TRBV7-9 and TRBJ2-1; 9 nucleotides match TRBD1. This CDR3 region has 14 residues. V shed 7 bases, J shed 9 bases, and the junction held 10 bases outside the gene matches. Germline V lookup: CDR1 SEHNR, CDR2 FQNEAQ (reference sequence). The CDR3 bases are TGTGCCAGCACCCCCGGACAGGGGCGCAGTGAGCAGTTCTTC. As protein: CASTPGQGRSEQFF.

V and J are TRBV6-5 and TRBJ2-5, with D unclear. Germline-derived CDR1 and CDR2 are MNHEY and SVGAGI. With 2 bases removed from V and 4 bases from J, the gap between germline ends came to 5 bases. The CDR3 has 12 residues. Written as DNA, the CDR3 is TGTGCCAGCAGTTACACCGGAGAGACCCAGTACTTC. It yields the protein CASSYTGETQYF.